The 5 T cell receptor beta chains presented below share a single source sample, sequenced in a study of blood T cell repertoires in COVID-19. Assay: immunoSEQ multiplex PCR; the TCRdb copy retains only in-frame clones and omits some. The sample consists of 100,000 or so clones, 82% of them appearing once. Material for sequencing was peripheral blood. These receptors all stem from a man older than 75 with acute or convalescent COVID-19.

This sequence joins TRBV10-1 and TRBJ2-3; D is uncertain. With 0 bases removed from V and 4 bases from J, the gap between germline ends came to 17 bases. Germline V lookup: CDR1 WNHNN, CDR2 SYGVQD (reference sequence). The length of the CDR3 is 17 residues. The DNA for the CDR3 is TGCGCCAGCAGTGAGTCGTGGCCCAAAAGATTGGCAGATACGCAGTATTTT. Protein product: CASSESWPKRLADTQYF.

The chain employs TRBV27 and TRBJ2-6, with a possible D match to TRBD2 (5 bases). CDR1 and CDR2 (germline): MNHEY, SMNVEV (reference sequence). Trimming took off 6 bases at V and 4 bases at J, with 19 bases between the two ends. The CDR3 extends over 17 amino acids. DNA of the CDR3: TGTGCCAGCAGCAATGGGAGATTCGCTCAAGGGGCCAACGTCCTGACTTTC. Protein: CASSNGRFAQGANVLTF.

The rearrangement joins TRBV5-1 to TRBJ1-1; tentative D call: TRBD1 (5 bases). From germline, CDR1 is SGHRS and CDR2 YFSETQ. The CDR3 length is 15 residues. V lost 0 bases to trimming and J lost 0 bases, with 9 bases between them. CDR3 sequence: CASSLEGGVNTEAFF. CDR3 nucleotide sequence: TGCGCCAGCAGCTTGGAGGGAGGGGTGAACACTGAAGCTTTCTTT.

The gene calls are TRBV6-5 and TRBJ2-3; 12 nucleotides match TRBD2. J gave up 4 bases and V 11 bases, and 7 bases lay outside the gene matches. The CDR3 contains 14 residues. Germline V gene lookup returns CDR1 MNHEY and CDR2 SVGAGI. The CDR3 here is CASTSGRIPDTQYF. As DNA, the CDR3 is TGTGCCTCGACTAGCGGGAGAATCCCAGATACGCAGTATTTT.

In the case of this clone: This may be a read error: a much more frequent sequence differs by one nucleotide. The chain is built from TRBV30 and TRBJ2-7, with D uncertain. Trimming took off 0 bases at V and 2 bases at J, with 2 bases between the two ends. Germline V CDR1 and CDR2: GTSNPN, SVGIG (reference sequence). The CDR3 runs 11 residues. The DNA of the CDR3 is TGTGCCTGGAGTGTTACCTACGAGCAGTACTTC. Translating gives CAWSVTYEQYF.